Following are 20 T cell receptor beta chains from one sample sequenced in a study of blood T cell repertoires in COVID-19. Clones were read by immunoSEQ multiplex PCR, and TCRdb kept only the in-frame ones, dropping some. The sample comprises 150,000 to 200,000 clones, 83% of which are singletons, and around 2% rests with the top ten. The sequenced sample consisted of peripheral blood. The receptors originated from a woman of 80 years or more with acute or convalescent COVID-19.

The chain recombines TRBV6-6 with TRBJ2-1; TRBD2 matches at 11 bases. The CDR3 consists of 15 residues. V shed 5 bases, J shed 7 bases, and the junction held 7 bases outside the gene matches. The germline gives CDR1 MNHNY, CDR2 SVGAGI (reference sequence). CDR3 coding DNA: TGTGCCAGCAGTCTTCGGGTAGCGGGGGGGAATGAGCAGTTCTTC. It encodes CASSLRVAGGNEQFF.

The table lists this clone with a count of one. The chain recombines TRBV24-1 with TRBJ2-1; 11 bases line up with TRBD2. There are 16 residues in the CDR3. Germline values: CDR1 KGHDR, CDR2 SFDVKD. V dropped 1 base and J dropped 3; count of bases not matched to a gene: 1. The CDR3 loop reads CATSDFTSGGYNEQFF. The CDR3 DNA sequence: TGTGCCACCAGTGATTTCACTAGCGGGGGCTACAATGAGCAGTTCTTC.

In nucleotides, the CDR3 is TGCGCCAGCAGCTTGAAGCGGGGTGGTGAGCAGTTCTTC. It is translated as CASSLKRGGEQFF. The chain joins TRBV5-1 to TRBJ2-1; the match to TRBD2 covers 7 bases. This CDR3 region has 13 residues. With 1 base clipped from V and 9 bases from J, the junction kept 4 bases outside the gene matches. CDR1 is SGHRS, CDR2 YFSETQ, per germline.

The chain links TRBV28 to TRBJ2-4; the D gene is possibly TRBD2 (6 bases). Trimming took off 8 bases at V and 0 bases at J, with 17 bases between the two ends. Germline lookup yields CDR1 MDHEN and CDR2 SYDVKM. The CDR3 spans 16 residues. For the CDR3, the DNA is TGTGCCAGCGGAGGGGCAGTGCAACTAGCCAAAAACATTCAGTACTTC. It translates to CASGGAVQLAKNIQYF.

This rearrangement joins TRBV9 to TRBJ1-1; no firm D call. This CDR3 has 14 amino acids. The V and J ends lost 4 bases and 1 base respectively, with 11 bases between them. In germline, CDR1 is SGDLS, CDR2 YYNGEE. CDR3: CASSLEFRNTEAFF. CDR3 in DNA: TGTGCCAGCAGCCTGGAGTTTCGGAACACTGAAGCTTTCTTT.

This chain connects TRBV2 to TRBJ2-5, with a possible D match to TRBD1 (6 bases). The CDR3 is 13 residues long. V was cut by 6 bases and J by 5 bases, with 13 bases left in between. CDR1 is SNHLY, CDR2 FYNNEI, per germline. CDR3 region: CASRRTARETQYF. The CDR3, as DNA: TGTGCCAGCAGGCGGACAGCGAGGGAGACCCAGTACTTC.

The chain is built from TRBV29-1 and TRBJ2-1; 10 positions match TRBD2. The germline V gene has CDR1 SQVTM and CDR2 ANQGSEA. The CDR3 extends over 17 amino acids. V lost 2 bases and J lost 9; bases outside the gene matches: 16. In DNA form, the CDR3 reads TGCAGCGTTGAAATATGGAGCGGGGGGGCTCTTATCGGTGAGCAGTTCTTC. It translates to CSVEIWSGGALIGEQFF.

The chain is built from TRBV9 and TRBJ1-2, with D unresolved. Germline values: CDR1 SGDLS, CDR2 YYNGEE. V lost 0 bases, J lost 3 bases, and 6 bases lay in between. The length of the CDR3 is 13 residues. This chain's CDR3 is CASSVGADYGYTF. The CDR3 nucleotides are TGTGCCAGCAGCGTAGGGGCTGACTATGGCTACACCTTC.

V gene TRBV2 combines with J gene TRBJ2-3; 12 bases line up with TRBD2. V lost 3 bases, J lost 3 bases, and 1 base stayed unmatched. Germline values: CDR1 SNHLY, CDR2 FYNNEI. The length of the CDR3 is 15 residues. The CDR3, as DNA: TGTGCCAGCAGTGACCTAGCGGGAGGGACAGATACGCAGTATTTT. Translating it yields CASSDLAGGTDTQYF.

The chain carries TRBV4-3 and TRBJ2-3; 8 bases map to TRBD2. The germline V gene has CDR1 LGHNA and CDR2 YSLEER. Trimming at V came to 0 bases and at J to 4 bases, leaving 12 bases not matched to a gene. CDR3 length equals 18 residues. CDR3 DNA sequence: TGCGCCAGCAGCCAAGAACTGTTGGGGAGCGGGAGAGCAGATACGCAGTATTTT. It is translated as CASSQELLGSGRADTQYF.

This chain links TRBV5-6 with TRBJ2-3, with 8 bases fitting TRBD2. V was pared by 3 bases and J by 0 bases, with 12 bases of the junction left unmatched. This CDR3 spans 18 amino acids. Germline assignment: CDR1 SGHDT and CDR2 YYEEEE. CDR3 coding DNA: TGTGCCAGCAGCTCCCCGGGGGGGATACCAGCTAGCACAGATACGCAGTATTTT. Encoded protein: CASSSPGGIPASTDTQYF.

This clone has a handful of counts. The chain uses TRBV3-1 (or the pseudogene TRBV3-2) and TRBJ1-2; perhaps TRBD1 as D (5 bases). Per germline, CDR1 LGHDT and CDR2 YNNKEL (reference sequence). The germline V and J ends were trimmed by 8 bases and 6 bases, with 16 bases remaining between them. This CDR3 spans 13 amino acids. The CDR3 bases are TGTGCCAGCCACTCCGGCAGGGTGAATGGCTACACCTTC. Amino acids: CASHSGRVNGYTF.

The chain joins TRBV27 to TRBJ2-3; D uncertain. This CDR3 has 14 residues. V was pared by 0 bases and J by 3 bases, with 7 bases between. From germline, CDR1 is MNHEY and CDR2 SMNVEV (reference sequence). CDR3 nucleotide sequence: TGTGCCAGCAGTTTATCTAGAATGACAGATACGCAGTATTTT. Translating it yields CASSLSRMTDTQYF.

Worth noting for this clone: The junction shows a germline mismatch at one end, possibly a read error. The rearrangement uses TRBV15 and TRBJ2-4, with a tentative D call TRBD1 (8 bases). Germline CDR1 is LNHNV and CDR2 is YYDKDF (reference sequence). This CDR3 spans 17 amino acids. The CDR3 nucleotides are TGTGCCACCAGCAGGCCAGCGGGGACAGGCTTGAACACCCTTCCAGACTTC. This gives the protein CATSRPAGTGLNTLPDF.

The V call is TRBV19, the J call TRBJ1-5; 8 bases map to TRBD1. The CDR3 totals 16 residues. Germline V gene data show CDR1 as LNHDA and CDR2 as SQIVND (reference sequence). V dropped 2 bases and J dropped 3; count of bases not matched to a gene: 6. The CDR3 bases are TGTGCCAGTAGTATATTGAACAGGGGGGACAATCAGCCCCAGCATTTT. This translates into CASSILNRGDNQPQHF.

The CDR3 DNA reads as TGTGCCAGCAGCCCGACAGGGGCCCGCGGGGCTTTCTTT. It specifies CASSPTGARGAFF. J is TRBJ1-1 and V is TRBV7-8; TRBD1 aligns across 8 bases. V dropped 5 bases and J dropped 11; count of bases not matched to a gene: 10. CDR3 length: 13 amino acids. The germline V gene has CDR1 SGHVS and CDR2 FQNEAQ.

The rearrangement uses TRBV5-1 and TRBJ1-2; D ambiguous. This CDR3 contains 14 residues. V lost 0 bases and J 2 bases, leaving 8 bases between the germline ends. Germline V lookup: CDR1 SGHRS, CDR2 YFSETQ. The CDR3, as DNA: TGCGCCAGCAGCTTGGAGATAGAGAACTATGGCTACACCTTC. Its protein product is CASSLEIENYGYTF. The variable domain in full, completed from reference TRBV5-1 and TRBJ1-2, reads KAGVTQTPRYLIKTRGQQVTLSCSPISGHRSVSWYQQTPGQGLQFLFEYFSETQRNKGNFPGRFSGRQFSNSRSEMNVSTLELGDSALYLCASSLEIENYGYTFGSGTRLTVV.

V usage is TRBV3-1 (or the pseudogene TRBV3-2) and J usage is TRBJ1-1, with 7 bases matching TRBD1. From germline, CDR1 is LGHDT and CDR2 YNNKEL (reference sequence). The CDR3 length is 15 residues. The J segment lost 1 base and the V segment lost 6 bases, leaving 8 bases of the junction unmatched. The CDR3: CASRHSDRENTEAFF. CDR3 nucleotides: TGTGCCAGCAGACATTCTGACAGGGAGAACACTGAAGCTTTCTTT.

This chain connects TRBV29-1 to TRBJ2-7, with 7 bases matching TRBD2. The V gene's germline CDR1 is SQVTM and CDR2 ANQGSEA. The CDR3 consists of 13 residues. Trimming removed 7 bases from V and 0 bases from J; junction bases left unmatched: 6. The CDR3: CSARRGGSYEQYF. The CDR3, as DNA: TGCAGCGCACGCCGCGGGGGCTCCTACGAGCAGTACTTC.

The chain uses TRBV19 and TRBJ2-6; 7 positions agree with TRBD1. Germline CDR1 reads LNHDA; CDR2 reads SQIVND (reference sequence). V dropped 6 bases and J dropped 2; count of bases not matched to a gene: 10. There are 17 residues in the CDR3. The CDR3 spells CASRYDRVGTGANVLTF. Here the CDR3 DNA reads TGTGCCAGTAGATACGACAGGGTTGGAACTGGGGCCAACGTCCTGACTTTC.